The T cell receptor (beta chain) under discussion was sequenced for a study of beta chain features in type 1 diabetes. Expressed TCRB transcripts were sequenced because the isolated RNA had all been reverse transcribed beforehand. The method was immunoSEQ multiplex PCR; TCRdb's version includes in-frame clones alone and lacks a portion of them. Of 150,000 or so clones listed, 9% to 9.5% were seen once; the top ten hold about 0.68%. CDR3 size: 15 residues. The germline V gene has CDR1 LGHNA and CDR2 YNFKEQ. The J segment lost 2 bases and the V segment lost 6 bases, leaving 4 bases of the junction unmatched. Study results and limitations: VDJ junctions from type 1 diabetes patients carried fewer insertions and larger deletions.

This clone occurred a few times. Its antigen is undetermined. The sequencing input was central memory CD4+ T cells from blood. The chain joins TRBV4-2 to TRBJ2-7; 13 nucleotides agree with TRBD2. The sequence came from a man between 18 and 29 years old in good health. The CDR3 spells CASSSTSGGPYEQYF. The CDR3 DNA reads as TGTGCCAGCAGTTCGACTAGCGGGGGGCCCTACGAGCAGTACTTC.